Ten or more counts support the clone carrying this T cell receptor beta chain. This sample's TCRbeta library carried unique molecular identifier barcodes. MiXCR, run by TCRdb on the PCR reads, gives a single entry per CDR3 protein. In the table there are some 240,000 distinct CDR3 sequences, approximately 9.7% of which are singletons. The source of the sample is a study of T-cell reconstitution after alpha-beta-depleted transplantation in children. The V gene's germline CDR1 is SGHRS and CDR2 YFSETQ. Trimming shortened V by 1 base and J by 0 bases, and 11 bases separated the two germline ends. The CDR3 contains 15 residues.

The chain recombines TRBV5-1 with TRBJ2-7; no firm D call. The sequence was collected from a human donor who donated a stem cell graft to a child with SCID. Specimen: PBMCs from the stem cell graft donor, collected from the stem cell graft. The CDR3 protein is CASSLFGVRSYEQYF. The CDR3 bases are TGCGCCAGCAGCTTGTTTGGGGTCCGCTCCTACGAGCAGTACTTC.